This entry features one T cell receptor beta chain sequence. Its antigen is as yet unknown. The junction differs from germline at one of its ends, possibly a read error. The germline V gene has CDR1 SEHNR and CDR2 FQNEAQ (reference sequence). The CDR3 is 14 amino acids. The protocol was immunoSEQ multiplex PCR, while the TCRdb copy is restricted to in-frame clones and leaves out a portion. The table shows approximately 37,000 clones, with 85% to 95% occurring only once. This specimen comes from a study of graft-versus-host responses after intestinal transplantation. For the study at large: Multivisceral, liver-intestinal, or isolated intestinal transplants were received by the recipients.

Study-level findings and limits: Peak circulating GvH clone levels tracked with early post-transplant HvG declines.

This clonotype was sampled from a human patient who received an intestinal transplant, so some T cells may come from the graft donor. The chain links TRBV7-9 to TRBJ1-1, with 9 bases lining up with TRBD1. The source was PBMCs, collected 734 days after intestinal transplantation. In nucleotides, the CDR3 is TGTGCCAGCAGCTCGACAGGGGGGAACGCTGAAGCTTTCTTT. It is translated as CASSSTGGNAEAFF.